This TCR beta chain is drawn from a study of cytotoxic CD8 clonotypes in ibrutinib-treated CLL. J was trimmed by 0 bases and V by 8 bases; bases with no gene match: 2. This CDR3 has 15 amino acids. In germline, CDR1 is ENHRY, CDR2 SYGVKD. Assay used: immunoSEQ multiplex PCR; TCRdb lists only in-frame clones, some missing. The table lists tens of thousands of clones, roughly 49% of them singletons. The origin of this receptor is a human donor with chronic lymphocytic leukemia. Sequencing was performed on PBMCs, taken at disease progression, from a patient treated with ibrutinib. The V gene is TRBV10-3, the J gene TRBJ2-2; 11 bases map to TRBD2. CDR3 sequence reads: CAIPTSGANTGELFF. The CDR3 DNA follows: TGTGCCATCCCGACTAGCGGGGCGAACACCGGGGAGCTGTTTTTT.